This T cell receptor (beta chain) was recovered during a study of blood T cell repertoires in COVID-19. There are 15 residues in the CDR3. Germline loops: CDR1 LNHDA, CDR2 SQIVND (reference sequence). The junction had 12 bases not matched to a gene; V was cut back by 6 bases and J by 7 bases. This table comes from immunoSEQ multiplex PCR, and its TCRdb copy is limited to in-frame clones, with some not included. This table holds over 120,000 clones, 78% found once. Sequencing used PBMCs or T cells enriched from blood (not recorded which). The chain links TRBV19 to TRBJ1-2; TRBD1 matches 9 bases. This receptor was obtained from a woman between 45 and 60 years old who had recovered from COVID-19. CDR3 in DNA: TGTGCCAGTAGGAATCCGGGACAGGGAATAACTGGCTACACCTTC. This sequence encodes CASRNPGQGITGYTF.